This is a list of T cell receptor beta chains from one sample in a study of blood T cells in healthy people across ages. Each CDR3 protein is one row after TCRdb ran MiXCR on the 5' RACE reads. This table has some 940,000 distinct CDR3 sequences, under 35% appearing once. The same specimen was also included in a second study, on T cells of mothers and their children.

Sequenced input: blood. The source of these receptors is a woman aged 40-49 years in good health. Both conserved end residues are part of each CDR3. A D gene is named only where the DNA matches it firmly. Clone size, where shown, is once, few, many, or a class for clones that have expanded.

cdr3_length: 14
d_call: TRBD1
clone_size: .
v_call: TRBV19
j_call: TRBJ2-2
cdr3_nt: TGTGCCAGTAGTATGGGACAGGACACCGGGGAGCTGTTTTTT
cdr3_aa: CASSMGQDTGELFF

cdr3_length: 15
d_call: .
clone_size: once
v_call: TRBV19
j_call: TRBJ2-7
cdr3_nt: TGTGCCAGTAGTAACCCACAACTAGCCCCCTACGAGCAGTACTTC
cdr3_aa: CASSNPQLAPYEQYF

cdr3_length: 13
d_call: .
clone_size: .
v_call: TRBV12-3/TRBV12-4
j_call: TRBJ1-1
cdr3_nt: TGTGCCAGCAGCCTGCAGAGGAACACTGACCCTTTCTTT
cdr3_aa: CASSLQRNTDPFF

cdr3_length: 15
d_call: .
clone_size: .
v_call: TRBV15
j_call: TRBJ1-1
cdr3_nt: TGTGCCATCAGCAGTAACAGGGTTTGGGACACTGAAGCTTTCTTT
cdr3_aa: CAISSNRVWDTEAFF

cdr3_length: 13
d_call: .
clone_size: once
v_call: TRBV7-2
j_call: TRBJ2-1
cdr3_nt: TGTGCCAGCAGCTACCGGTTACAAGAGACCCAGTTCTTC
cdr3_aa: CASSYRLQETQFF

cdr3_length: 13
d_call: .
clone_size: few
v_call: TRBV20-1
j_call: TRBJ1-2
cdr3_nt: TGCAGTGCTAGAGATCCTTATCGTCATGGCTACACCTTC
cdr3_aa: CSARDPYRHGYTF

cdr3_length: 20
d_call: TRBD2
clone_size: few
v_call: TRBV11-2
j_call: TRBJ2-7
cdr3_nt: TGTGCCAGCACCTCCCGGGGGCGGGGGGGAATTCCCTTCTTCTCCTACGAGCAGTACTTC
cdr3_aa: CASTSRGRGGIPFFSYEQYF

cdr3_length: 16
d_call: TRBD1
clone_size: few
v_call: TRBV7-9
j_call: TRBJ1-2
cdr3_nt: TGTGCCAGCAGCTTAGATACAGGGGGCAGAGGCTATGGCTACACCTTC
cdr3_aa: CASSLDTGGRGYGYTF

cdr3_length: 16
d_call: .
clone_size: .
v_call: TRBV28
j_call: TRBJ2-7
cdr3_nt: TGTGCCAGCAGTTCGACACGGGGGCCCTCCTACAATGAGCAGTACTTC
cdr3_aa: CASSSTRGPSYNEQYF

cdr3_length: 15
d_call: TRBD2
clone_size: many
v_call: TRBV11-1
j_call: TRBJ2-7
cdr3_nt: TGTGCCAGCAGCCCCCCGGGAGGGACGGCCTACGAGCAGTACTTC
cdr3_aa: CASSPPGGTAYEQYF

cdr3_length: 16
d_call: TRBD2
clone_size: .
v_call: TRBV11-2
j_call: TRBJ2-1
cdr3_nt: TGTGCCAGCAGCTTAGAGTTCGCGGGGGGTACCAATGAGCAGTTCTTC
cdr3_aa: CASSLEFAGGTNEQFF

cdr3_length: 15
d_call: TRBD1
clone_size: .
v_call: TRBV7-9
j_call: TRBJ2-7
cdr3_nt: TGTGCCAGCAGCCCCCAGTCCGGGACAGGCTACGAGCAGTACTTC
cdr3_aa: CASSPQSGTGYEQYF

cdr3_length: 13
d_call: .
clone_size: once
v_call: TRBV7-6
j_call: TRBJ1-1
cdr3_nt: TGTGCCAGCAGCCCTGGGGGTGGCCTTGAAGCTTTCTTT
cdr3_aa: CASSPGGGLEAFF

cdr3_length: 18
d_call: TRBD1
clone_size: many
v_call: TRBV18
j_call: TRBJ2-6
cdr3_nt: TGTGCCAGCTCCGACAGGGTAATCACTAGCTCTGGGGCCAACGTCCTGACTTTC
cdr3_aa: CASSDRVITSSGANVLTF

cdr3_length: 15
d_call: TRBD2
clone_size: many
v_call: TRBV24-1
j_call: TRBJ2-1
cdr3_nt: TGTGCCACCAGTGATCGGCGGGGGGCAAAGAATGAGCAGTTCTTC
cdr3_aa: CATSDRRGAKNEQFF

cdr3_length: 15
d_call: .
clone_size: .
v_call: TRBV5-6
j_call: TRBJ1-1
cdr3_nt: TGTGCCAGCAGCTTGGGATTAGAGGGTTACACTGAAGCTTTCTTT
cdr3_aa: CASSLGLEGYTEAFF

cdr3_length: 16
d_call: .
clone_size: .
v_call: TRBV7-2
j_call: TRBJ1-1
cdr3_nt: TGTGCCAGCAGCTTAGCCTTGGCAGGGATGAACACTGAAGCTTTCTTT
cdr3_aa: CASSLALAGMNTEAFF

cdr3_length: 14
d_call: TRBD1
clone_size: few
v_call: TRBV20-1
j_call: TRBJ2-7
cdr3_nt: TGCAGTGTGGGGCCCGGGGACAGCTCCTACGAGCAGTACTTC
cdr3_aa: CSVGPGDSSYEQYF

cdr3_length: 11
d_call: .
clone_size: many
v_call: TRBV5-1
j_call: TRBJ2-5
cdr3_nt: TGTGCCAGCAGGGGTGGGGAGACCCAGTACTTC
cdr3_aa: CASRGGETQYF

cdr3_length: 17
d_call: .
clone_size: .
v_call: TRBV28
j_call: TRBJ1-4
cdr3_nt: TGTGCCAGCAGTTTTGAGGGGCCGTCTCCAACTAATGAAAAACTGTTTTTT
cdr3_aa: CASSFEGPSPTNEKLFF

cdr3_length: 16
d_call: .
clone_size: .
v_call: TRBV27
j_call: TRBJ2-7
cdr3_nt: TGTGCCAGCAGTCCACACCCAGGAGGGTCGTTGTCCGAGCAGTACTTC
cdr3_aa: CASSPHPGGSLSEQYF

cdr3_length: 14
d_call: .
clone_size: many
v_call: TRBV7-3
j_call: TRBJ2-7
cdr3_nt: TGTGCCAGCAGACTAGACAGTAACTCCTACGAGCAGTACTTC
cdr3_aa: CASRLDSNSYEQYF

cdr3_length: 11
d_call: .
clone_size: .
v_call: TRBV7-2
j_call: TRBJ1-5
cdr3_nt: TGTGCCATAGGGGGTAATCAGCCCCAGCATTTT
cdr3_aa: CAIGGNQPQHF

cdr3_length: 15
d_call: .
clone_size: few
v_call: TRBV3-1
j_call: TRBJ1-5
cdr3_nt: TGTGCCAGCAGCCCTTTAGGCGGCCGCAATCAGCCCCAGCATTTT
cdr3_aa: CASSPLGGRNQPQHF

cdr3_length: 14
d_call: .
clone_size: .
v_call: TRBV28
j_call: TRBJ2-2
cdr3_nt: TGTGCCAGCAGTTTAGCTGGGAGAGCCGGGGAGCTGTTTTTT
cdr3_aa: CASSLAGRAGELFF

cdr3_length: 13
d_call: .
clone_size: .
v_call: TRBV12-3/TRBV12-4
j_call: TRBJ1-2
cdr3_nt: TGTGCCAGCAGTGCCGGGGGGGTCTATGGCTACACCTTC
cdr3_aa: CASSAGGVYGYTF

cdr3_length: 15
d_call: .
clone_size: .
v_call: TRBV12-3/TRBV12-4
j_call: TRBJ2-7
cdr3_nt: TGTGCCAGCAGCCCACCCGGGGGTCCCTACAATGAGCAGTACTTC
cdr3_aa: CASSPPGGPYNEQYF

cdr3_length: 14
d_call: TRBD1
clone_size: few
v_call: TRBV7-8
j_call: TRBJ2-7
cdr3_nt: TGTGCCAGCAACCCGACAGGGGGGGCTTCCGAGCAGTACTTC
cdr3_aa: CASNPTGGASEQYF

cdr3_length: 17
d_call: .
clone_size: .
v_call: TRBV9
j_call: TRBJ2-1
cdr3_nt: TGTGCCAGCAGCGTTTCGCAGGGGAACCTCCCATACAATGAGCAGTTCTTC
cdr3_aa: CASSVSQGNLPYNEQFF

cdr3_length: 16
d_call: TRBD2
clone_size: few
v_call: TRBV7-2
j_call: TRBJ2-4
cdr3_nt: TGTGCCAGCAGCTTAGCAAAGACTAGCGGCCAGGCGGAGCAGTACTTC
cdr3_aa: CASSLAKTSGQAEQYF

cdr3_length: 17
d_call: .
clone_size: .
v_call: TRBV4-1
j_call: TRBJ2-7
cdr3_nt: TGCGCCAGCAGCCAAGCTATTCAGGGGGGATTTGCCTACGAGCAGTACTTC
cdr3_aa: CASSQAIQGGFAYEQYF

cdr3_length: 13
d_call: .
clone_size: .
v_call: TRBV7-2
j_call: TRBJ2-1
cdr3_nt: TGTGCCAGCAGGGCCCCCGTTGGAAATGAGCAGTTCTTC
cdr3_aa: CASRAPVGNEQFF

cdr3_length: 14
d_call: .
clone_size: many
v_call: TRBV9
j_call: TRBJ2-7
cdr3_nt: TGTGCCAGCAGCGCCCAGGGGTCCCTCTACGAGCAGTACTTC
cdr3_aa: CASSAQGSLYEQYF

cdr3_length: 12
d_call: .
clone_size: .
v_call: TRBV29-1
j_call: TRBJ1-2
cdr3_nt: TGCAGCGTGGTAAGGCAGGGACATGACTACACCTTC
cdr3_aa: CSVVRQGHDYTF

cdr3_length: 15
d_call: .
clone_size: few
v_call: TRBV15
j_call: TRBJ2-3
cdr3_nt: TGTGCCACCAGCGGAGAGAGGGCCGCCACAGATACGCAGTATTTT
cdr3_aa: CATSGERAATDTQYF

cdr3_length: 12
d_call: .
clone_size: many
v_call: TRBV20-1
j_call: TRBJ2-5
cdr3_nt: TGCAGTGCTAGGCCCCCCCGGGAGACCCAGTACTTC
cdr3_aa: CSARPPRETQYF

cdr3_length: 15
d_call: .
clone_size: .
v_call: TRBV5-4
j_call: TRBJ2-1
cdr3_nt: TGTGCCAGCAGCCAGGACACAAGCTCCTACAATGAGCAGTTCTTC
cdr3_aa: CASSQDTSSYNEQFF

cdr3_length: 20
d_call: TRBD2
clone_size: many
v_call: TRBV20-1
j_call: TRBJ2-7
cdr3_nt: TGCAGTGCTTCCGGAACCACTAGCGGGCGACCTGGCCTTAGCTCCTACGAGCAGTACTTC
cdr3_aa: CSASGTTSGRPGLSSYEQYF